The 14 T cell receptor beta chains below all came from one sample that was sequenced in a study of PD-1 blockade in classical Hodgkin lymphoma. Time point defined: cycle 4 day 1 (C4D1), after more than five weeks of nivolumab. Every patient had relapsed following autologous stem cell transplantation, and cohorts differed in brentuximab vedotin exposure. Purified CD4+ T cells were obtained from thawed PBMCs through magnetic negative selection. The repertoire was sequenced with immunoSEQ multiplex PCR; TCRdb's copy has only in-frame clones and lacks some. Among 29,000 or so clones listed, roughly 80% were seen once. Sequencing used CD4+ T cells from blood, obtained before the fourth cycle of nivolumab. The receptors derive from a human donor with classical Hodgkin lymphoma.

A single count supports this clone. The chain uses TRBV28 and TRBJ2-3; D call uncertain. V dropped 6 bases and J dropped 0 bases, with 4 bases sitting between them. The CDR3 covers 12 residues. The germline CDR1 and CDR2 sequences are MDHEN and SYDVKM. In DNA form, the CDR3 reads TGTGCCAGCAGAGCTAGCACAGATACGCAGTATTTT. Amino acids: CASRASTDTQYF.

V usage is TRBV11-2 and J usage is TRBJ1-2; possible D gene TRBD1, 6 bases. Trimming pared 1 base from V and 4 bases from J, leaving 7 bases between. CDR3 size: 13 residues. Germline V lookup: CDR1 SGHAT, CDR2 FQNNGV. Here the CDR3 reads CASSLGGGYGYTF. The CDR3 region has the DNA TGTGCCAGCAGCTTAGGAGGGGGCTATGGCTACACCTTC.

This chain connects TRBV5-6 to TRBJ1-1; D may be TRBD1 (6 bases). This CDR3 is 14 amino acids long. Germline lookup yields CDR1 SGHDT and CDR2 YYEEEE. The V end was cut by 1 base, the J end by 3 bases, with 10 bases between. CDR3 DNA: TGTGCCAGCAGCTTGAAACAGGGTTACACTGAAGCTTTCTTT. Translated, it gives CASSLKQGYTEAFF.

Only a few counts were recorded for this clone. For the CDR3, the DNA is TGTGCCAGCAGCTCCACAGGGGCTATGAACACTGAAGCTTTCTTT. It is translated as CASSSTGAMNTEAFF. The chain couples TRBV7-9 to TRBJ1-1; 7 positions match TRBD1. CDR3 length: 15 residues. Germline CDR1 and CDR2: SEHNR and FQNEAQ (reference sequence). With V trimmed by 4 bases and J by 0 bases, 5 bases remained unmatched. Filled out from reference TRBV7-9 and TRBJ1-1, the complete variable domain reads DTGVSQNPRHKITKRGQNVTFRCDPISEHNRLYWYRQTLGQGPEFLTYFQNEAQLEKSRLLSDRFSAERPKGSFSTLEIQRTEQGDSAMYLCASSSTGAMNTEAFFGQGTRLTVV.

The CDR3 spells CASSLYISTEAFF. The CDR3 DNA follows: TGCGCCAGCAGCCTGTATATTTCCACTGAAGCTTTCTTT. The chain recombines TRBV5-1 with TRBJ1-1, with unresolved D. The germline gives CDR1 SGHRS, CDR2 YFSETQ. Deletions cut 4 bases from V and 4 bases from J, with 11 bases between. This CDR3 comprises 13 residues.

The V call is TRBV2, the J call TRBJ2-2; D perhaps matches TRBD1 (6 bases). Germline V gene data show CDR1 as SNHLY and CDR2 as FYNNEI. The length of the CDR3 is 13 residues. Trimming took off 6 bases at V and 9 bases at J, with 14 bases between the two ends. In nucleotides, the CDR3 is TGTGCCAGCAGCGGCACAGGGACCCGGGAGCTGTTTTTT. Amino acids: CASSGTGTRELFF.

The chain carries TRBV9 and TRBJ2-3, with no clear D. The CDR3 sequence is 16 residues long. Germline V lookup: CDR1 SGDLS, CDR2 YYNGEE. Trimming stripped 0 bases from V and 6 bases from J, with 17 bases between. The CDR3 loop reads CASSVAPGHRIDTQYF. In DNA, the CDR3 is TGTGCCAGCAGCGTAGCTCCAGGCCATCGCATCGATACGCAGTATTTT.

This chain uses TRBV6-5 with TRBJ1-2, with TRBD1 matching 10 bases. Germline loops: CDR1 MNHEY, CDR2 SVGAGI. The CDR3 is made up of 14 amino acids. V was pared by 6 bases and J by 6 bases, with 7 bases of the junction left unmatched. CDR3 bases: TGTGCCAGCAGATTCGGACAGGGGGTAAATGGCTACACCTTC. Encoded protein: CASRFGQGVNGYTF.

This clone came up once. The gene calls are TRBV30 and TRBJ1-2; no clear D gene. The V end lost 1 base, the J end lost 4 bases, and 10 bases lay between the germline ends. The CDR3 has 13 amino acids. Looked up from germline, CDR1 is GTSNPN and CDR2 is SVGIG (reference sequence). CDR3 amino acids: CAWSEGLGYGYTF. CDR3 sequence (DNA): TGTGCCTGGAGTGAGGGCCTTGGCTATGGCTACACCTTC.

About this clone: The junction does not match germline at one end; this may be a read error. The CDR3 sequence is CASGLRRPEPLMNTEAFF. In nucleotides, the CDR3 is TGTGCCAGCGGTTTGAGGCGGCCCGAACCCCTAATGAACACTGAAGCTTTCTTT. V gene TRBV27 combines with J gene TRBJ1-1; D remains unclear. The CDR3 runs 18 residues. The V gene's germline CDR1 is MNHEY and CDR2 SMNVEV (reference sequence).

The rearrangement links TRBV25-1 to TRBJ2-1; possible D gene TRBD1, 5 bases. Per the germline V gene, CDR1 is MGHDK and CDR2 is SYGVNS. The CDR3 runs 13 residues. V gave up 4 bases and J gave up 5 bases, with 9 bases separating them. The CDR3 here is CASSGMTDNEQFF. CDR3 nucleotide sequence: TGTGCCAGCAGTGGGATGACAGACAATGAGCAGTTCTTC.

V and J are TRBV5-1 and TRBJ1-1; D perhaps matches TRBD1 (5 bases). Trimming cost V 4 bases and J 1 base, with 11 bases left between them. There are 14 residues in the CDR3. Germline lookup yields CDR1 SGHRS and CDR2 YFSETQ. The CDR3 DNA reads TGCGCCAGCAGCCATGGGGCGGGGAACACTGAAGCTTTCTTT. Translated: CASSHGAGNTEAFF.

The chain has TRBV5-4 and TRBJ1-2, with TRBD1 matching over 11 bases. Germline-derived CDR1 and CDR2 are SGHNT and YYREEE (reference sequence). Germline trimming cut 4 bases from V and 7 bases from J; bases unmatched to any gene: 6. The CDR3 totals 14 residues. DNA of the CDR3: TGTGCCAGCAGCCCGGACGGGACAGGGGGTGGCTACACCTTC. Protein product: CASSPDGTGGGYTF.

V is TRBV5-1 and J is TRBJ1-2; a weak D match, TRBD1 (5 bases). Germline CDR1 reads SGHRS; CDR2 reads YFSETQ. V lost 4 bases and J 8 bases, leaving 15 bases between the germline ends. The CDR3 runs to 13 residues. CDR3 in amino acids: CASSEGPGGGYTF. The CDR3 DNA is TGCGCCAGCAGCGAGGGGCCCGGCGGGGGCTACACCTTC. Based on the CDR3 plus reference TRBV5-1 and TRBJ1-2, the full variable domain is KAGVTQTPRYLIKTRGQQVTLSCSPISGHRSVSWYQQTPGQGLQFLFEYFSETQRNKGNFPGRFSGRQFSNSRSEMNVSTLELGDSALYLCASSEGPGGGYTFGSGTRLTVV.